Detailed here is one T cell receptor (beta chain). Its antigen remains unidentified. It was with a sample-barcoded 5' primer and a J-beta primer mix that a second PCR of about 6 to 11 cycles was run. TCRdb processed the 5' RACE reads anew with MiXCR; each CDR3 protein has one entry. Of about a million distinct CDR3 sequences listed, roughly half were seen once; the top ten hold about a fifth. Germline V gives CDR1 GTSNPN, CDR2 SVGIG (reference sequence). The CDR3 contains 15 residues. V shed 4 bases and J 6 bases; nucleotides not matched to a gene: 15. These data belong to a study of blood T cells in healthy people across ages. Study conclusions and caveats: CMV status of donors was not determined, possibly confounding expanded clonotype changes.

This sequence originates from a woman in her sixties or seventies in good health. Material: blood. This rearrangement joins TRBV30 to TRBJ2-7; 7 bases map to TRBD1. Here the CDR3 DNA reads TGTGCCTGGACCCCCAGACAGGGCGTGGGGGTCGAGCAGTACTTC. It codes for CAWTPRQGVGVEQYF.